This is a list of T cell receptor beta chains from one sample in a study of shared clonotypes between healthy human individuals. Here immunoSEQ multiplex PCR was the method, and the copy in TCRdb shows in-frame clones only, minus some. The table has hundreds of thousands of clones, around 96% seen once. The material sequenced was memory CD8+ T cells sorted from blood. The receptors were gathered from a man aged 25-45 years in good health. Each CDR3 is given with its conserved first and last residue. D genes are given only for firm matches. Clone size appears in some rows only: once, few, many, or a class for an expanded clone.

J gene: TRBJ1-2
V gene: TRBV19
D gene: TRBD1
clone size: once
CDR3 DNA: TGTGCCAGTAGGACAGGGATTCTATATGGCTACACCTTC
CDR3 protein: CASRTGILYGYTF

J gene: TRBJ1-5
V gene: TRBV5-4
D gene: .
clone size: once
CDR3 DNA: TGTGCCACCTCATTAACGGGGGCGGGTCAGCCCCAGCATTTT
CDR3 protein: CATSLTGAGQPQHF

J gene: TRBJ2-1
V gene: TRBV5-1
D gene: .
clone size: .
CDR3 DNA: TGCGCCAGCAGCTTGTTGGGCGGGATTGGGAATGAGCAGTTCTTC
CDR3 protein: CASSLLGGIGNEQFF

J gene: TRBJ2-3
V gene: TRBV15
D gene: .
clone size: .
CDR3 DNA: TGTGCCACCAGCAGAGGAGCTTTCACAGATACGCAGTATTTT
CDR3 protein: CATSRGAFTDTQYF

J gene: TRBJ1-3
V gene: TRBV30
D gene: .
clone size: .
CDR3 DNA: TGTGCCTGGACAGGGTTCTACACCATATATTTT
CDR3 protein: CAWTGFYTIYF

J gene: TRBJ1-2
V gene: TRBV27
D gene: .
clone size: .
CDR3 DNA: TGTGCCAGCAGTTTCCGCCCTCTTCGTCGGGGCGCTGGCTATGGCTACACCTTC
CDR3 protein: CASSFRPLRRGAGYGYTF

J gene: TRBJ2-5
V gene: TRBV5-1
D gene: .
clone size: .
CDR3 DNA: TGCGCCAGCAGCTTGAGCGCAGGAGGGGGCCAAGAGACCCAGTACTTC
CDR3 protein: CASSLSAGGGQETQYF

J gene: TRBJ1-1
V gene: TRBV29-1
D gene: .
clone size: .
CDR3 DNA: TGCAGCGCCCGAGTCACGGGCACTGAAGCTTTCTTT
CDR3 protein: CSARVTGTEAFF

J gene: TRBJ2-3
V gene: TRBV14
D gene: .
clone size: .
CDR3 DNA: TGTGCCAGCAGCCAATTCGTTCTAGATACGCAGTATTTT
CDR3 protein: CASSQFVLDTQYF

J gene: TRBJ1-5
V gene: TRBV7-9
D gene: .
clone size: .
CDR3 DNA: TGTGCCAGCAGCCGCGGGACATATCAGCCCCAGCATTTT
CDR3 protein: CASSRGTYQPQHF

J gene: TRBJ2-5
V gene: TRBV28
D gene: TRBD2
clone size: .
CDR3 DNA: TGTGCCAGCAGTTTTGTCGGGGGCGGGAGGGAGACCCAGTACTTC
CDR3 protein: CASSFVGGGRETQYF

J gene: TRBJ2-3
V gene: TRBV27
D gene: .
clone size: .
CDR3 DNA: TGTGCCAGCACGAGGAGCGGCTGGGATACGCAGTATTTT
CDR3 protein: CASTRSGWDTQYF

J gene: TRBJ1-2
V gene: TRBV5-6
D gene: TRBD1
clone size: .
CDR3 DNA: TGTGCCAGCAGCTCGACAGGGGCCCTTAACTATGGCTACACCTTC
CDR3 protein: CASSSTGALNYGYTF

J gene: TRBJ1-5
V gene: TRBV28
D gene: TRBD1
clone size: .
CDR3 DNA: TGTGCCAGCAGCCCCGCAGGGACAGGGTATCAGCCCCAGCATTTT
CDR3 protein: CASSPAGTGYQPQHF

J gene: TRBJ2-1
V gene: TRBV6-6
D gene: TRBD2
clone size: .
CDR3 DNA: TGTGCCAGCAGTATTCTAGCGGGAGATGGCAATGAGCAGTTCTTC
CDR3 protein: CASSILAGDGNEQFF

J gene: TRBJ2-1
V gene: TRBV7-3
D gene: .
clone size: .
CDR3 DNA: TGTGCCAGCAGCTTAATGGGAGCCAATGAGCAGTTCTTC
CDR3 protein: CASSLMGANEQFF

J gene: TRBJ2-1
V gene: TRBV19
D gene: TRBD2
clone size: once
CDR3 DNA: TGTGCCAGTAGCCCGACTAGCGGGAACAACTACAATGAGCAGTTCTTC
CDR3 protein: CASSPTSGNNYNEQFF

J gene: TRBJ2-4
V gene: TRBV7-2
D gene: .
clone size: once
CDR3 DNA: TGTGCCAGCAGCTTAATCGGGGCCGCCAAAAACATTCAGTACTTC
CDR3 protein: CASSLIGAAKNIQYF

J gene: TRBJ2-3
V gene: TRBV19
D gene: TRBD2
clone size: .
CDR3 DNA: TGTGCCAGTAGTATCAGCGGGAGGGGTGTGGATACGCAGTATTTT
CDR3 protein: CASSISGRGVDTQYF

J gene: TRBJ1-2
V gene: TRBV5-8
D gene: .
clone size: .
CDR3 DNA: TGTGCCAGCAGCCCACCATGGGGCCAAGTGTTCACCTTC
CDR3 protein: CASSPPWGQVFTF

J gene: TRBJ2-5
V gene: TRBV20-1
D gene: .
clone size: .
CDR3 DNA: TGCAGTGCTAGACAACAAGAGACCCAGTACTTC
CDR3 protein: CSARQQETQYF

J gene: TRBJ2-7
V gene: TRBV6-1
D gene: TRBD1
clone size: .
CDR3 DNA: TGTGCCAGCAGTGTTACGGGACAGGACTCCTACGAGCAGTACTTC
CDR3 protein: CASSVTGQDSYEQYF

J gene: TRBJ2-7
V gene: TRBV19
D gene: .
clone size: .
CDR3 DNA: TGTGCCAGTAGTATAGCTCAGAGCGAGCAGTACTTC
CDR3 protein: CASSIAQSEQYF

J gene: TRBJ2-2
V gene: TRBV7-9
D gene: TRBD2
clone size: .
CDR3 DNA: TGTGCCAGCAGCTTATCTAGCGGTTACACCGGGGAGCTGTTTTTT
CDR3 protein: CASSLSSGYTGELFF

J gene: TRBJ2-7
V gene: TRBV29-1
D gene: .
clone size: .
CDR3 DNA: TGCAGCGCCGCTGAGGGCAGGACCTACGAGCAGTACTTC
CDR3 protein: CSAAEGRTYEQYF

J gene: TRBJ2-6
V gene: TRBV6-1
D gene: .
clone size: .
CDR3 DNA: TGTGCCAGCAGTGAACCCGGAGGGGCCAACGTCCTGACTTTC
CDR3 protein: CASSEPGGANVLTF

J gene: TRBJ2-7
V gene: TRBV18
D gene: TRBD2
clone size: .
CDR3 DNA: TGTGCCAGCTCACGGGGCGGGGGCTCCTACGAGCAGTACTTC
CDR3 protein: CASSRGGGSYEQYF

J gene: TRBJ2-5
V gene: TRBV4-1
D gene: .
clone size: .
CDR3 DNA: TGCGCCAGCAGCCCCAGAACCGGGGACTTGGAGACCCAGTACTTC
CDR3 protein: CASSPRTGDLETQYF

J gene: TRBJ2-7
V gene: TRBV5-6
D gene: TRBD1
clone size: .
CDR3 DNA: TGTGCCAGCAGCTTGGGGGACAGGATCTCCTACGAGCAGTACTTC
CDR3 protein: CASSLGDRISYEQYF

J gene: TRBJ2-5
V gene: TRBV10-3
D gene: .
clone size: .
CDR3 DNA: TGTGCCATACGATCTAGTGGGCGAGAGGAAGAGACCCAGTACTTC
CDR3 protein: CAIRSSGREEETQYF

J gene: TRBJ2-2
V gene: TRBV7-2
D gene: TRBD2
clone size: .
CDR3 DNA: TGTGCCAGCAGCCTAGCAAGCGGGAGAAAAAGTGGGGAGCTGTTTTTT
CDR3 protein: CASSLASGRKSGELFF

J gene: TRBJ2-7
V gene: TRBV29-1
D gene: .
clone size: .
CDR3 DNA: TGCAGCGTTGGATTCGGGTTGCTTAGCGCGAGCTCCTACGAGCAGTACTTC
CDR3 protein: CSVGFGLLSASSYEQYF

J gene: TRBJ1-5
V gene: TRBV5-1
D gene: .
clone size: .
CDR3 DNA: TGCGCCAGCAGCATAAGTGACAGTAGCAATCAGCCCCAGCATTTT
CDR3 protein: CASSISDSSNQPQHF

J gene: TRBJ1-3
V gene: TRBV28
D gene: .
clone size: .
CDR3 DNA: TGTGCCAGCACGGGTCCCTCTGGAAACACCATATATTTT
CDR3 protein: CASTGPSGNTIYF

J gene: TRBJ1-5
V gene: TRBV6-5
D gene: .
clone size: .
CDR3 DNA: TGTGCCAGCAGATCAGGGTATGGCAATCAGCCCCAGCATTTT
CDR3 protein: CASRSGYGNQPQHF

J gene: TRBJ2-7
V gene: TRBV28
D gene: .
clone size: .
CDR3 DNA: TGTGCCAGCAGTTTGGGGCTGACCTACGAGCAGTACTTC
CDR3 protein: CASSLGLTYEQYF

J gene: TRBJ2-1
V gene: TRBV9
D gene: TRBD1
clone size: .
CDR3 DNA: TGTGCCAGCAGCCCACGTGGGACAGGCTACAATGAGCAGTTCTTC
CDR3 protein: CASSPRGTGYNEQFF

J gene: TRBJ2-7
V gene: TRBV6-1
D gene: .
clone size: .
CDR3 DNA: TGTGCCAGCAGTGAACGGGGCCCGGGGGCCGACTACGAGCAGTACTTC
CDR3 protein: CASSERGPGADYEQYF

J gene: TRBJ1-3
V gene: TRBV2
D gene: .
clone size: .
CDR3 DNA: TGTGCCAGCAAGAGAACAGGTCCTAGCTCTGGAAACACCATATATTTT
CDR3 protein: CASKRTGPSSGNTIYF

J gene: TRBJ2-7
V gene: TRBV9
D gene: .
clone size: once
CDR3 DNA: TGTGCCAGCAGCGTATCAGATCTCTACGAGCAGTACTTC
CDR3 protein: CASSVSDLYEQYF

J gene: TRBJ2-4
V gene: TRBV3-1/TRBV3-2
D gene: .
clone size: .
CDR3 DNA: TGTGCCAGCCCAAACATTCAGTACTTC
CDR3 protein: CASPNIQYF

J gene: TRBJ2-3
V gene: TRBV5-1
D gene: TRBD2
clone size: .
CDR3 DNA: TGCGCCAGCAGCCGGGGACTAGGTGCAGATACGCAGTATTTT
CDR3 protein: CASSRGLGADTQYF

J gene: TRBJ1-5
V gene: TRBV19
D gene: .
clone size: .
CDR3 DNA: TGTGCCAGTAGTCTTCGGGACGGCAGCAATCAGCCCCAGCATTTT
CDR3 protein: CASSLRDGSNQPQHF

J gene: TRBJ2-3
V gene: TRBV5-1
D gene: TRBD2
clone size: .
CDR3 DNA: TGCGCCAGCAGCTTGGTCCCCTTAGCGGGAGCCCCGGATACGCAGTATTTT
CDR3 protein: CASSLVPLAGAPDTQYF

J gene: TRBJ2-1
V gene: TRBV5-4
D gene: .
clone size: .
CDR3 DNA: TGTGCCAGCAGCGGGACGGGCAATGAGCAGTTCTTC
CDR3 protein: CASSGTGNEQFF

J gene: TRBJ2-3
V gene: TRBV5-1
D gene: .
clone size: .
CDR3 DNA: TGCGCCATGGGACCTAAGGTAAGGGGCCCCCCACAGACTAGCACAGATACGCAGTATTTT
CDR3 protein: CAMGPKVRGPPQTSTDTQYF

J gene: TRBJ1-2
V gene: TRBV6-5
D gene: TRBD1
clone size: once
CDR3 DNA: TGTGCCAGCAGTTACGCGACAGGGACCTATGGCTACACCTTC
CDR3 protein: CASSYATGTYGYTF

J gene: TRBJ2-7
V gene: TRBV28
D gene: TRBD2
clone size: once
CDR3 DNA: TGTGCCAGCAGCACCAAGGGACTAGCGGAAGGATCCCTCTCCTACGAGCAGTACTTC
CDR3 protein: CASSTKGLAEGSLSYEQYF

J gene: TRBJ1-5
V gene: TRBV6-1
D gene: .
clone size: .
CDR3 DNA: TGTGCCAGCAGTGAAAGGTTGGGCAATCAGCCCCAGCATTTT
CDR3 protein: CASSERLGNQPQHF

J gene: TRBJ1-2
V gene: TRBV5-1
D gene: .
clone size: .
CDR3 DNA: TGCGCCAGCAGCTTGGTACAGGGAGGTGGCTACACCTTC
CDR3 protein: CASSLVQGGGYTF

J gene: TRBJ2-1
V gene: TRBV4-2
D gene: TRBD2
clone size: .
CDR3 DNA: TGTGCCAGCAGCCGGACTAGCGCCCACTACAATGAGCAGTTCTTC
CDR3 protein: CASSRTSAHYNEQFF

J gene: TRBJ1-4
V gene: TRBV7-9
D gene: .
clone size: .
CDR3 DNA: TGTGCCAGCAGCTTACAGGGGAGTAATGAAAAACTGTTTTTT
CDR3 protein: CASSLQGSNEKLFF

J gene: TRBJ2-7
V gene: TRBV2
D gene: TRBD2
clone size: .
CDR3 DNA: TGTGCCAGCAGTGACGGGAGGGCCTACGAGCAGTACTTC
CDR3 protein: CASSDGRAYEQYF

J gene: TRBJ2-3
V gene: TRBV2
D gene: .
clone size: .
CDR3 DNA: TGTGCCGAACGGGGTCCTCCAGATACGCAGTATTTT
CDR3 protein: CAERGPPDTQYF